The next 5 T cell receptor beta chains were all read from a single sample in a study of blood T cell repertoires in COVID-19. Sequencing used immunoSEQ multiplex PCR; TCRdb keeps in-frame clones, though not all of them. This table holds approximately 240,000 clones, 75% to 85% found once. The sequenced sample was peripheral blood. These receptor sequences come from a woman between 35 and 50 years old who had recovered from COVID-19.

V usage is TRBV30 and J usage is TRBJ1-4, with no clear D. The V and J ends lost 4 bases and 5 bases respectively, with 17 bases between them. CDR3 length: 15 amino acids. Germline values: CDR1 GTSNPN, CDR2 SVGIG (reference sequence). The CDR3 DNA is TGTGCCTGGACCCATGAAGCAAATCCAAATGAAAAACTGTTTTTT. This sequence encodes CAWTHEANPNEKLFF.

The rearrangement uses TRBV5-1 and TRBJ2-1; no clear D. This CDR3 spans 18 amino acids. In germline, CDR1 is SGHRS, CDR2 YFSETQ. V was clipped by 0 bases and J by 4 bases, with 20 bases between them. The CDR3 protein is CASSLVGGSAAPYNEQFF. As DNA, the CDR3 is TGCGCCAGCAGCTTGGTTGGTGGTTCCGCAGCGCCTTACAATGAGCAGTTCTTC.

The chain has TRBV6-2 or TRBV6-3 and TRBJ1-1; D is ambiguous. From germline, CDR1 is MNHEY and CDR2 SVGEGT. Trimming left V 5 bases short and J 11 bases short, with 12 bases between. The CDR3 has 11 amino acids. The chain's CDR3 is CASSTRGGAFF. DNA of the CDR3: TGTGCCAGCAGTACCCGGGGAGGGGCTTTCTTT.

The genes are TRBV19 and TRBJ1-2; D unclear. The germline CDR1 and CDR2 sequences are LNHDA and SQIVND (reference sequence). CDR3 length: 15 amino acids. Deletions cut 10 bases from V and 3 bases from J, with 21 bases between. Here the CDR3 DNA reads TGTGCCACCCAGGATGTGGCGGGAGTCGACTATGGCTACACCTTC. Amino acids: CATQDVAGVDYGYTF.

CDR3 in amino acids: CSVEEKAGIYEQYF. The CDR3 DNA reads TGCAGCGTTGAAGAAAAGGCAGGCATTTACGAGCAGTACTTC. The genes are TRBV29-1 and TRBJ2-7; D call uncertain. This CDR3 region has 14 residues. Germline CDR1 is SQVTM and CDR2 is ANQGSEA. V was trimmed by 0 bases and J by 4 bases, leaving 13 bases between them.